These T cell receptor beta chains were read from a single sample in a study of cytomegalovirus exposure and HLA in healthy donors. Clones were read by immunoSEQ multiplex PCR, and TCRdb kept only the in-frame ones, dropping some. Here the sample spans fewer than 85,000 clones, around 79% being singletons. Sequences were obtained from PBMCs. The receptor source for this set is a man between 18 and 35 years old in good health and CMV-seropositive. Each CDR3 is given with its conserved first and last residue. D genes are given only for firm matches. Clone size is given for some rows only: seen once, a few or many times, or a class if the clone is expanded.

J gene | clone size | D gene | V gene | CDR3 DNA | CDR3 protein
TRBJ2-7 | NA | NA | TRBV11-2 | TGTGCCAGCAGTAGGAGCGGCGGCGAGCAGTACTTC | CASSRSGGEQYF
TRBJ1-1 | NA | NA | TRBV19 | TGTGCCAGCACCCAATCCGGGGGGAACACTGAAGCTTTCTTT | CASTQSGGNTEAFF
TRBJ2-3 | NA | TRBD1 | TRBV6-4 | TGTGCCAGCAGTCCCTTGGCAGGGGGAGCCACAGATACGCAGTATTTT | CASSPLAGGATDTQYF
TRBJ2-7 | few | NA | TRBV27 | TGTGCCAGCACTGGGCAGAGCTACGAGCAGTACTTC | CASTGQSYEQYF
TRBJ2-2 | NA | NA | TRBV28 | TGTGCCAGCAGTTTTACCGGGAAGGTCACCGGGGAGCTGTTTTTT | CASSFTGKVTGELFF
TRBJ1-5 | NA | NA | TRBV30 | TGTGCCTGGGAGGGGGATCAGCCCCAGCATTTT | CAWEGDQPQHF
TRBJ1-1 | many | TRBD1 | TRBV15 | TGTGCCACCAGCTCTATACAGGGGGCGGACACTGAAGCTTTCTTT | CATSSIQGADTEAFF
TRBJ2-7 | NA | NA | TRBV2 | TGTGCAAGAAACCGGGCTAGCGAGGGTGGAGAGCAGTACTTC | CARNRASEGGEQYF
TRBJ1-1 | NA | NA | TRBV5-1 | TGCGCCAGCAGCTTTCACGGGGGGTCTGAAGCTTTCTTT | CASSFHGGSEAFF
TRBJ2-7 | NA | TRBD2 | TRBV6-4 | TGTGCCAGCAGTGACAGGTGGACTAGCGGGTCCGGGGGTAGCGAGCAGTACTTC | CASSDRWTSGSGGSEQYF
TRBJ2-7 | NA | NA | TRBV12-1 | TGTGCCAGCAGCATACGGGACAGATACGAGCAGTACTTC | CASSIRDRYEQYF
TRBJ2-2 | NA | NA | TRBV5-4 | TGTGCCAGCAGTCCGAGTAACACCGGGGAGCTGTTTTTT | CASSPSNTGELFF
TRBJ2-3 | NA | TRBD1 | TRBV7-7 | TGTGCTAGCAGCCGAGGGACAGGGGGATCAGATACGCAGTATTTT | CASSRGTGGSDTQYF
TRBJ2-7 | NA | NA | TRBV6-5 | TGTGCCAGCATGCCCGGGGGCTCCTACGAGCAGTACTTC | CASMPGGSYEQYF
TRBJ1-1 | NA | TRBD1 | TRBV10-3 | TGTGCCACTGACAGGGGAGTTAACTCTGAAGCTTTCTTT | CATDRGVNSEAFF
TRBJ2-6 | few | NA | TRBV5-4 | TGTGCCAGCAGCTTGGTAGCCTCTGGGGCCAACGTCCTGACTTTC | CASSLVASGANVLTF
TRBJ1-1 | NA | TRBD1 | TRBV28 | TGTGCCAGCAGAGGGGACAGGGTGAGCACTGAAGCTTTCTTT | CASRGDRVSTEAFF
TRBJ2-7 | NA | TRBD2 | TRBV9 | TGTGCCAGCAGCGCAGGGACTAGCGGTTACTACGAGCAGTACTTC | CASSAGTSGYYEQYF
TRBJ2-1 | NA | NA | TRBV6-1 | TGTGCCAGCAGTGAGGCTGGGGGCCTCAATGAGCAGTTCTTC | CASSEAGGLNEQFF
TRBJ1-5 | few | TRBD1 | TRBV28 | TGTGCCAGCAGGCCTGCCGGGACAGGGAACCAGCCCCAGCATTTT | CASRPAGTGNQPQHF
TRBJ2-5 | NA | NA | TRBV13 | TGTGCCAGCTCCCGGTCCGGGGAGACCCAGTACTTC | CASSRSGETQYF
TRBJ1-5 | NA | NA | TRBV2 | TGTGCCAGCAGTAAATTCCTTCAGCCCCAGCATTTT | CASSKFLQPQHF
TRBJ2-1 | NA | TRBD2 | TRBV5-4 | TGTGCCAGCAGCCCGGGACTAGCGGGAGCTTATGAGCAGTTCTTC | CASSPGLAGAYEQFF
TRBJ1-5 | once | NA | TRBV6-6 | TGTGCCAGCTACCGGGACTTCGGGGTGTGGCCCCAGCATTTT | CASYRDFGVWPQHF
TRBJ2-3 | NA | NA | TRBV25-1 | TGTGCCAGCAGTGATGAGGCCCCCGGGAGTCCCGGGACAGATACGCAGTATTTT | CASSDEAPGSPGTDTQYF
TRBJ1-1 | NA | NA | TRBV7-9 | TGTGCCAGCAGCCACTCTGGGGCAAGGAACACTGAAGCTTTCTTT | CASSHSGARNTEAFF
TRBJ2-3 | NA | NA | TRBV4-1 | TGCGCCAGCAGCCAAGTTCCAGCGGGTCCCGTAGATACGCAGTATTTT | CASSQVPAGPVDTQYF
TRBJ2-3 | few | NA | TRBV7-8 | TGTGCCAGCAGCTTAAGGCAGGGAAGGTCGTCGAATACGCAGTATTTT | CASSLRQGRSSNTQYF
TRBJ2-3 | NA | TRBD1 | TRBV29-1 | TGCAGCGTTGAAGTCGGGACAGGAGTGCTGGATACGCAGTATTTT | CSVEVGTGVLDTQYF
TRBJ1-3 | NA | TRBD1 | TRBV5-4 | TGTGCCAGCAGCTTGGGGACAGGGGGCGAAAACACCATATATTTT | CASSLGTGGENTIYF
TRBJ1-1 | few | NA | TRBV10-2 | TGCGCCAGCATATCAGGGTTTGGGTCTCCAGCTTTCTTT | CASISGFGSPAFF
TRBJ2-1 | NA | TRBD2 | TRBV4-1 | TGCGCCAGCAGCCACCGTGCTAGCGGGGTTTTTGAGCAGTTCTTC | CASSHRASGVFEQFF
TRBJ2-5 | once | TRBD1 | TRBV2 | TGTGCCAGCAGAGAAAGGACAGGCCAGGGGGAGACCCAGTACTTC | CASRERTGQGETQYF
TRBJ1-1 | once | NA | TRBV29-1 | TGCAGCGGGATAGGGGCCATGAACACTGAAGCTTTCTTT | CSGIGAMNTEAFF
TRBJ1-2 | NA | NA | TRBV7-2 | TGTGCCAGCAGCTTGGGCCCAGCTAACTATGGCTACACCTTC | CASSLGPANYGYTF
TRBJ1-1 | NA | NA | TRBV7-3 | TGTGCCAGCAGCCCTCGGGGGGAGAACACTGAAGCTTTCTTT | CASSPRGENTEAFF
TRBJ2-5 | NA | NA | TRBV7-3 | TGTGCCAGCAGCTTAAGGACAGAAGAGACCCAGTACTTC | CASSLRTEETQYF
TRBJ2-2 | NA | NA | TRBV28 | TGTGCCACCAGGCACGGGTCCACGAACACCGGGGAGCTGTTTTTT | CATRHGSTNTGELFF